This record covers a single T cell receptor (beta chain). This clone was seen only a few times. Its antigen remains undetermined. One base away there is no much larger clone; base qualities are not given. Each donor gave one peripheral blood draw, averaging around 120 mL, which was collected into heparinised tubes. A BD FACSAria II and a panel including CD45RO, CCR7, CD25, CD127, CD95 and CD27 were used to sort naive, central memory, regulatory and stem cell-like memory CD4+ T cells. Every sorted population had a purity above 95%. PBMCs were isolated immediately by Lymphoprep density gradient centrifugation and stained directly without culture. To minimize batch effects, samples were stained and sorted in pairs, one healthy donor with one patient per experiment. CDR3 length: 13 amino acids, cysteine to phenylalanine. The only DNA kept is the CDR3, 39 bases in frame from the first base. Germline trimming amounts to 4 bases on V and 4 bases on J, with 2 as the count of junction bases outside the gene matches. CDR1 PRHDT and CDR2 FYEKMQ are derived from the germline V gene (reference sequence).

This specimen comes from a study of beta chain features in type 1 diabetes (dated by TCRdb to 2016 to 2018). For the study in its entirety: No differences in mean age, gender distribution, total cell number or subset yield were found between patients and healthy donors. Whereas all 28 donors provided naive and central memory subsets, regulatory and stem cell-like memory subsets were isolated from just 8 patients and about eight healthy donors. Across all samples, some 110,000,000 sorted cells were examined, and cell number per subset correlated strongly with RNA yield. In the study, recently diagnosed type 1 diabetes patients and matched healthy donors were compared on the TCRB repertoires of their sorted circulating CD4+ T cell subsets.

The High Capacity cDNA Reverse Transcription Kit was used to reverse transcribe all of the isolated RNA, meaning that expressed TCRB transcripts were what got sequenced. Naive, central memory and regulatory T cell samples underwent deep immunoSEQ sequencing, averaging about 3.5 million total reads per sample. After sorted cells were lysed in RLT buffer, RNA was extracted with DNase-treated RNeasy Micro or Mini kits, with the choice depending on cell number. To prevent cross-contamination, each cell subset was processed individually, whereas patient and healthy donor samples were processed jointly. The immunoSEQ multiplex PCR was used to amplify TCRB sequences from cDNA, yielding 87-bp fragments that span the CDR3 region. Sequencing of the amplicons was done on the Illumina HiSeq platform. As for the authors' bioinformatics: Synthetic template baselines were used to correct PCR bias computationally, reads within Hamming distance 2 were collapsed, and singletons that could not be merged were discarded. By aligning reads against IMGT, V, D and J genes, CDR3 length, and insertions or deletions at six rearrangement sites were assigned. Clonotype counts were normalized to sorted cell number within each subset before computing true diversity and Gini coefficients with the tcR R package. The overlap coefficient, calculated on TCRB nucleotide sequences, was used to quantify repertoire sharing. The source is immuneACCESS, and TCRdb retained only in-frame sequences with V and J called. Part of the clones is not carried over; for the studies checked, unresolved V genes explain less than half of this, and the remainder is unexplained. Clonal size and the V and J genes are those of that table, whereas D and trimming came from the DNA. The sample table records around 150,000 clones; approximately 8.8% of these occur just once. Together, the top ten hold about 0.75% of the sample.

What the work shows at the level of the full study, not this receptor alone: Because the HLA sub-analyses included only small numbers of individuals, any influence of HLA type on TCRB rearrangement was left unresolved. Fewer insertions and more nucleotide deletions at VDJ recombination sites were observed in patients with type 1 diabetes, implying thymic rearrangement abnormalities. Because cDNA was sequenced instead of genomic DNA, highly expressing activated cells could be over-represented, though the groups showed no difference in activation or CD3 levels. Shorter templates might be favored by PCR, yet because patient and control samples were amplified and corrected together, any such skew would affect both groups equally. Naive, central memory and regulatory TCRB repertoires appeared more similar among patients than among healthy donors. Type 1 diabetes patients showed a moderate but significant shortening of TCRB CDR3 length in all four CD4+ subsets.

The sequencing sample was made of central memory CD4+ T cells from blood. The TCR originated in a woman aged 30 to 39 with type 1 diabetes. The chain links TRBV13 with TRBJ2-3, with 7 bases aligning to TRBD1. The CDR3 amino acid sequence is: CASSYQGADTQYF. The DNA sequence is as follows: TGTGCCAGCAGCTACCAGGGGGCAGATACGCAGTATTTT.